The text below deals with one T cell receptor (beta chain). Its antigen remains unknown. CD45RO-negative, CCR7-positively selected cells formed the naive CD8 fraction, excluding terminally differentiated effector memory CD45RA+ cells. Assay used: immunoSEQ multiplex PCR; TCRdb lists only in-frame clones, some missing. This sample has 800,000 or so clones, with about 96% found just once. This entry comes from a study of shared clonotypes between healthy human individuals. Study results and caveats: Against clonotypes common to all four donors, non-shared ones had lower generation probabilities.

This CDR3 is 12 amino acids long. Trimming pared 5 bases from V and 5 bases from J, leaving 10 bases between. Per germline, CDR1 SEHNR and CDR2 FQNEAQ (reference sequence). The sequencing input was naive CD8+ T cells sorted from blood. The TCR was taken from a man younger than 40 in good health. The chain carries TRBV7-9 and TRBJ2-7; no clear D gene. The CDR3 protein is CASSPQKDEQYF. In nucleotides, the CDR3 is TGTGCCAGCAGCCCCCAAAAGGACGAGCAGTACTTC.